The 17 T cell receptor beta chains below were found in one sample sequenced in a study of T cell repertoires in cytomegalovirus infection. TCRdb reanalysed the reads using MiXCR and keeps one entry per CDR3 protein. The sample has about half a million distinct CDR3 sequences; roughly a third are singletons. These TCRs' antigens remain unknown. Sequenced here: cultured PBMCs, sampled from culture after CMV antigen stimulation. These receptors were obtained from a human donor in good health (CMV status not recorded). Some clones in this sample may be carry-over from other donors' samples.

This sequence joins TRBV20-1 and TRBJ1-2; D is perhaps TRBD1 (6 bases). Trimming shortened V by 0 bases and J by 2 bases, and 10 bases separated the two germline ends. CDR1 is DFQATT, CDR2 SNEGSKA, per germline (reference sequence). CDR3 length: 14 amino acids. CDR3 amino acids: CSAREKTGNYGYTF. The CDR3, as DNA: TGCAGTGCTAGAGAAAAGACAGGAAACTATGGCTACACCTTC.

V and J are TRBV19 and TRBJ2-2; D ambiguous. V was pared by 1 base and J by 6 bases, with 6 bases between. Germline loops: CDR1 LNHDA, CDR2 SQIVND (reference sequence). The CDR3 sequence is 13 residues long. CDR3 coding DNA: TGTGCCAGTAGTATAGGAAAAGCCGGGGAGCTGTTTTTT. Amino acids: CASSIGKAGELFF.

The chain combines TRBV7-9 with TRBJ2-7; 11 bases align to TRBD2. In germline, CDR1 is SEHNR, CDR2 FQNEAQ (reference sequence). The CDR3 is 15 residues long. The J segment lost 5 bases and the V segment lost 4 bases, leaving 7 bases of the junction unmatched. The CDR3 nucleotides read TGTGCCAGCAGCTCCACTAGCGGGAGTCGTAACGAGCAGTACGTC. This codes for CASSSTSGSRNEQYV.

The chain recombines TRBV7-9 with TRBJ1-1, with D hard to call. The germline V gene encodes CDR1 SEHNR and CDR2 FQNEAQ (reference sequence). V lost 3 bases and J lost 3, with 11 bases in between. CDR3 length: 14 amino acids. The CDR3 region has the DNA TGTGCCAGCAGCTTCGGGCTTGGAGACACTGAAGCTTTCTTT. This encodes CASSFGLGDTEAFF.

The rearrangement uses TRBV12-3 or TRBV12-4 and TRBJ1-1; the D is unclear. V lost 6 bases and J 3 bases, leaving 17 bases between the germline ends. The CDR3 runs 15 residues. The CDR3 DNA follows: TGTGCCAGCAGACCTGCTAGGAGACCTTACACTGAAGCTTTCTTT. Its translation is CASRPARRPYTEAFF.

The rearrangement joins TRBV5-6 to TRBJ1-5; 9 nucleotides line up with TRBD1. This CDR3 is built from 16 residues. Germline V gene data show CDR1 as SGHDT and CDR2 as YYEEEE. The J segment lost 7 bases and the V segment lost 0 bases, leaving 8 bases of the junction unmatched. This CDR3 is CASSLGQGDPQQPQHF. The CDR3 DNA reads as TGTGCCAGCAGCTTGGGACAGGGGGATCCCCAACAGCCCCAGCATTTT.

This chain joins TRBV19 and TRBJ1-2; the D is unclear. Germline CDR1 is LNHDA and CDR2 is SQIVND (reference sequence). The V gene lost 3 bases and the J gene lost 3 bases, with 11 bases spanning the gap. The CDR3 spans 14 residues. CDR3 nucleotide sequence: TGTGCCAGTAGTATGGATAGCAGATACTATGGCTACACCTTC. The encoded protein is CASSMDSRYYGYTF.

In its sample, this clonotype was seen many times. V is TRBV7-2 and J is TRBJ2-1; D uncertain. Per the germline V gene, CDR1 is SGHTA and CDR2 is FQGNSA. Trimming removed 1 base at V and 2 bases at J, with 6 bases between. The CDR3 length is 14 residues. In nucleotides, the CDR3 is TGTGCCAGCAGCTTAGTCCCAGCCTACAATGAGCAGTTCTTC. This codes for CASSLVPAYNEQFF.

This clonotype has at least ten counts. This chain uses TRBV7-2 with TRBJ2-1; 9 nucleotides match TRBD2. Germline V gene lookup returns CDR1 SGHTA and CDR2 FQGNSA. CDR3 length: 14 residues. Trimming cost V 6 bases and J 10 bases; bases outside gene matches: 10. CDR3 DNA: TGTGCCAGCAGGCCTAGTAGCGGGAGAGGGGAGCAGTTCTTC. Protein product: CASRPSSGRGEQFF.

This rearrangement joins TRBV7-2 to TRBJ2-3; 7 nucleotides match TRBD1. Germline trimming cut 5 bases from V and 10 bases from J; bases unmatched to any gene: 15. The germline V gene encodes CDR1 SGHTA and CDR2 FQGNSA. This CDR3 is 15 amino acids long. CDR3 nucleotide sequence: TGTGCCAGCAGCCAGGGGGACGACGGATCGTATGCGCAGTATTTT. Encoded protein: CASSQGDDGSYAQYF.

This clonotype was seen a single time. The V call is TRBV9, the J call TRBJ2-1, with a weak D call TRBD1 (5 bases). The germline V and J ends were trimmed by 0 bases and 0 bases, with 10 bases remaining between them. The germline V gene encodes CDR1 SGDLS and CDR2 YYNGEE. This CDR3 region has 16 residues. The CDR3 DNA follows: TGTGCCAGCAGCGTAGCAGGGCAGTTCTCCTACAATGAGCAGTTCTTC. The encoded protein is CASSVAGQFSYNEQFF.

This clonotype was counted once. This sequence joins TRBV6-2 or TRBV6-3 and TRBJ2-7, with D possibly TRBD2 on 6 matching bases. V lost 5 bases and J lost 3, with 8 bases in between. Germline V CDR1 and CDR2: MNHEY, SVGEGT. CDR3 length equals 12 residues. CDR3 in DNA: TGTGCCAGCAGTCAGGGACTCTACGAGCAGTACGTC. Translation gives CASSQGLYEQYV.

There are many counts of this clonotype. The V and J genes are TRBV7-2 and TRBJ2-3; 11 nucleotides agree with TRBD2. Germline trimming cut 5 bases from V and 3 bases from J; bases unmatched to any gene: 7. CDR3 length equals 16 residues. Germline V lookup: CDR1 SGHTA, CDR2 FQGNSA. The CDR3 region has the DNA TGTGCCAGCAGCCGGACTAGCGGGCTCAGAACAGATACGCAGTATTTT. Translating it yields CASSRTSGLRTDTQYF.

This clonotype was recorded a few times. The chain uses TRBV7-2 and TRBJ2-4; the match to TRBD2 covers 12 bases. CDR1 and CDR2 from the germline V gene are SGHTA and FQGNSA. V was clipped by 5 bases and J by 9 bases; unmatched bases: 2. The CDR3 extends over 13 amino acids. The CDR3, as DNA: TGTGCCAGCAGCCAGACTAGCGGGAGCATTCAGTACTTC. It yields the protein CASSQTSGSIQYF. Filled out from reference TRBV7-2 and TRBJ2-4, the complete variable domain reads GAGVSQSPSNKVTEKGKDVELRCDPISGHTALYWYRQSLGQGLEFLIYFQGNSAPDKSGLPSDRFSAERTGGSVSTLTIQRTQQEDSAVYLCASSQTSGSIQYFGAGTRLSVL.

V is TRBV4-1 and J is TRBJ1-1; D gene ambiguous. CDR1 is MGHRA, CDR2 YSYEKL, per germline. Trimming removed 0 bases at V and 1 base at J, with 9 bases between. The CDR3 consists of 15 residues. The CDR3 nucleotides read TGCGCCAGCAGCCAAGAACTGGCCCCGAACACTGAAGCTTTCTTT. This sequence encodes CASSQELAPNTEAFF.

The DNA of the CDR3 is TGTGCCAGCAGCACAGGAAACAATGAGCAGTTCTTC. Protein: CASSTGNNEQFF. The chain employs TRBV7-9 and TRBJ2-1; D possibly corresponds to TRBD1 (5 bases). The CDR3 loop spans 12 amino acids. In germline, CDR1 is SEHNR, CDR2 FQNEAQ (reference sequence). V was clipped by 5 bases and J by 5 bases, with 7 bases between them.

In its sample, this clonotype was seen a few times. The chain couples TRBV6-5 to TRBJ2-7; D possibly corresponds to TRBD2 (6 bases). Germline assignment: CDR1 MNHEY and CDR2 SVGAGI. CDR3 size: 16 residues. V gave up 5 bases and J gave up 5 bases, with 22 bases separating them. CDR3 DNA: TGTGCCAGCAGTGACTTGGGGTCCGGGAGAGGGAACGAGCAGTACTTC. This sequence encodes CASSDLGSGRGNEQYF.